Included here is one T cell receptor (beta chain) sequence, with context. Its recognized antigen is unknown. Per-base quality was not reported, and no clone a single base away is much larger than it. This sample was included in a study of beta chain features in type 1 diabetes (dated by TCRdb to the late 2010s). Some background on the complete study: No differences in mean age, gender distribution, total cell number or subset yield were found between patients and healthy donors. A total of 85 million to 140 million sorted cells were examined across all samples, and a strong correlation was observed between cell number per subset and RNA yield. In the study, recently diagnosed type 1 diabetes patients and matched healthy donors were compared on the TCRB repertoires of their sorted circulating CD4+ T cell subsets. Whereas all 30 or so donors provided naive and central memory subsets, regulatory and stem cell-like memory subsets were isolated from just 8 patients and about 8 healthy donors. General findings and caveats noted by the study authors: HLA sub-analyses involved small numbers of individuals, so any influence of HLA type on TCRB rearrangement remained unresolved. Naive, central memory and regulatory TCRB repertoires appeared more similar among patients than among healthy donors. Shorter templates might have been favored by PCR, but patient and control samples were amplified and corrected together, so both groups would have been affected equally by any skew. Fewer insertions and more nucleotide deletions at VDJ recombination sites were observed in patients with type 1 diabetes, implying thymic rearrangement abnormalities. Sequencing cDNA rather than genomic DNA could over-represent highly expressing activated cells, although activation and CD3 levels did not differ between groups. A moderate but significant shortening of TCRB CDR3 length was observed in type 1 diabetes patients in all four CD4+ subsets.

The High Capacity cDNA Reverse Transcription Kit was used to reverse transcribe all of the isolated RNA, meaning that expressed TCRB transcripts were what got sequenced. Deep immunoSEQ sequencing was applied to naive, central memory and regulatory T cell samples, giving an average of about 3.8 million total reads per sample. Sorted cells were lysed in RLT buffer, and RNA was extracted using DNase-treated RNeasy Micro or Mini kits according to cell number. Each cell subset was processed separately to prevent cross-contamination, with patient and healthy donor samples processed together. TCRB sequences were amplified from cDNA with the immunoSEQ multiplex PCR, producing 87-bp fragments spanning the CDR3 region. Sequencing of the amplicons was performed on the Illumina HiSeq platform. The paper's processing steps were these. PCR bias was computationally corrected using synthetic template baselines, reads within Hamming distance 2 were collapsed, and singletons that could not be merged were discarded. By aligning reads against IMGT, V, D and J genes, CDR3 length, and insertions or deletions at six rearrangement sites were assigned. Within each subset, clonotype counts were normalized to sorted cell number, and only after that were true diversity and Gini coefficients computed with the tcR R package. The overlap coefficient, calculated on TCRB nucleotide sequences, was used to measure repertoire sharing. Out-of-frame TCRB sequences from naive cells were analyzed as a proxy for the pre-selection repertoire. Entries here come from immuneACCESS through TCRdb and include only in-frame sequences with V and J called. Some clones fail to appear in such tables; in the studies checked, an unresolved V gene covers under half of the shortfall, and the cause of the remainder is unknown. V, J and clone size derive from that table, while D and trimming were established from the DNA sequence. Recorded for this sample are under 400,000 clones; 10% to 15% of them occurred a single time. 0.017% of the sample belongs to the ten largest clones.

Each donor gave one peripheral blood draw, averaging roughly 100 mL, which was collected into heparinised tubes. Naive, central memory, regulatory and stem cell-like memory CD4+ T cells were sorted on a BD FACSAria II using a panel including CD45RO, CCR7, CD25, CD127, CD95 and CD27. All sorted populations exceeded 95% purity. PBMCs were isolated immediately by Lymphoprep density gradient centrifugation and stained directly without culture. Samples were stained and sorted in pairs, with one healthy donor and one patient per experiment, so that batch effects were minimized. Including the terminal cysteine and phenylalanine, the CDR3 comprises 16 residues. Only the CDR3 region is kept as DNA, spanning 48 bases read in frame from base 1. CDR1 and CDR2 (MDHEN, SYDVKM) derive from the germline V gene. A distance of 18 bases separates the germline ends of V and J, which lose 5 bases and 4 bases respectively.

Recombination joined TRBV28 with TRBJ2-4, with no confident D gene call. The TCR originated in a man between 18 and 35 years old in good health. Sequenced input: naive CD4+ T cells from blood. This specimen's cell subset or site label, per the study, means: true naive CD4+ T cells. CDR3 reads: CASSPNEATPKNIQYF. The sequenced DNA: TGTGCCAGCAGTCCTAACGAGGCGACTCCTAAAAACATTCAGTACTTC.